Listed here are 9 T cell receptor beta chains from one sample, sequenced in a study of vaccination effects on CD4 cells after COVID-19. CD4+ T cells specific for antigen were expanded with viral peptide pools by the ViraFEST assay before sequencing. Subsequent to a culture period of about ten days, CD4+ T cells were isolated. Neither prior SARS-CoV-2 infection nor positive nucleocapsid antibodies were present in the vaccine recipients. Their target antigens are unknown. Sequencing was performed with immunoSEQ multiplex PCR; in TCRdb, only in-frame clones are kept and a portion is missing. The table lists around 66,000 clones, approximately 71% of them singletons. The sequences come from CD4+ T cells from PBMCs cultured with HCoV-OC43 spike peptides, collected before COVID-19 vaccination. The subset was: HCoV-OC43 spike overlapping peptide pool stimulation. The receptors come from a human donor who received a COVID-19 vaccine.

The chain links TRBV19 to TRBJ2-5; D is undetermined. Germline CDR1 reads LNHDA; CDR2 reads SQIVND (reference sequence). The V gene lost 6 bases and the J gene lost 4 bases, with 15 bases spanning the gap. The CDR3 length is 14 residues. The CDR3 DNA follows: TGTGCCAGTAGCCCACCGACTCGGAGAGAGACCCAGTACTTC. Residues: CASSPPTRRETQYF.

In nucleotides, the CDR3 is TGTGCCAGCAGTGTTGGAGGGTACTCCTACAATGAGCAGTTCTTC. This gives the protein CASSVGGYSYNEQFF. This sequence joins TRBV6-4 and TRBJ2-1, with a tentative D call TRBD2 (6 bases). CDR3 length equals 15 residues. The V gene lost 4 bases and the J gene lost 0 bases, with 10 bases spanning the gap. The germline CDR1 and CDR2 sequences are MRHNA and SNTAGT.

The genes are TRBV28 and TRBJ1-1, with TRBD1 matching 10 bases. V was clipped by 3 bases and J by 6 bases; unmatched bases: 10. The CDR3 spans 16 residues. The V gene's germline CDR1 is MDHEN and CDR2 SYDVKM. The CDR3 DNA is TGTGCCAGCAGTTTCTTGACAGGGGGCTACAACGCTGAAGCTTTCTTT. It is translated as CASSFLTGGYNAEAFF.

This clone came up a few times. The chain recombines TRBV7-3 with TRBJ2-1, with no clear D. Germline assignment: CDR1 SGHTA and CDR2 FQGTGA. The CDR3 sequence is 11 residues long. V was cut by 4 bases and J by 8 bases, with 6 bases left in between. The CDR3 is CASSSGDEQFF. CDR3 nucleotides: TGTGCCAGCAGCTCTGGGGATGAGCAGTTCTTC.

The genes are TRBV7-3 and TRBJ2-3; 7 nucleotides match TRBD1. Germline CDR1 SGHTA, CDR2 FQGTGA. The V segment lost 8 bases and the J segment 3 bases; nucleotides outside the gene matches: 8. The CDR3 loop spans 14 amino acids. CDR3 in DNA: TGTGCCAGCTCGCCCGGGACAGCAACAGATACGCAGTATTTT. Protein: CASSPGTATDTQYF.

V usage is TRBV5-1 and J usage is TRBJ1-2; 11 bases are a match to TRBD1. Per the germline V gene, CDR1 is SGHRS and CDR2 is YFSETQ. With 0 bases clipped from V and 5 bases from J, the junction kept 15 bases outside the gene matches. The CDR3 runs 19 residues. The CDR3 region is CASSLEGGRTGGFGYGYTF. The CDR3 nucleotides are TGCGCCAGCAGCTTGGAAGGTGGCAGGACAGGGGGCTTTGGGTATGGCTACACCTTC.

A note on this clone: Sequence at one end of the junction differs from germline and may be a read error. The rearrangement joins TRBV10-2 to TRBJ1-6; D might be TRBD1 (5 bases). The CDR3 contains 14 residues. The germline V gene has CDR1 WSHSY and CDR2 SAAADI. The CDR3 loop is CASGEGTANSPLHF. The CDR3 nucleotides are TGCGCCAGCGGTGAAGGGACGGCGAATTCACCCCTCCACTTT.

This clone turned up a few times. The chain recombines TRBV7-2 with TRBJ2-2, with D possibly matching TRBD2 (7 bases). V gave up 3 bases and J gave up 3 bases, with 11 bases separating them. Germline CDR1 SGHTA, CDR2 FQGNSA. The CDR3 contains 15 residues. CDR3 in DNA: TGTGCCAGCAGCTTGGGAGGGGGGTACACCGGGGAGCTGTTTTTT. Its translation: CASSLGGGYTGELFF.

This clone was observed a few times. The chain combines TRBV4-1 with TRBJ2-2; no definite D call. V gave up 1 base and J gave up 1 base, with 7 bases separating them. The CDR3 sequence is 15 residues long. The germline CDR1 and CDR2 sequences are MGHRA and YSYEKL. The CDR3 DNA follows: TGCGCCAGCAGCCAAGTTTTCCGGAACACCGGGGAGCTGTTTTTT. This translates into CASSQVFRNTGELFF.